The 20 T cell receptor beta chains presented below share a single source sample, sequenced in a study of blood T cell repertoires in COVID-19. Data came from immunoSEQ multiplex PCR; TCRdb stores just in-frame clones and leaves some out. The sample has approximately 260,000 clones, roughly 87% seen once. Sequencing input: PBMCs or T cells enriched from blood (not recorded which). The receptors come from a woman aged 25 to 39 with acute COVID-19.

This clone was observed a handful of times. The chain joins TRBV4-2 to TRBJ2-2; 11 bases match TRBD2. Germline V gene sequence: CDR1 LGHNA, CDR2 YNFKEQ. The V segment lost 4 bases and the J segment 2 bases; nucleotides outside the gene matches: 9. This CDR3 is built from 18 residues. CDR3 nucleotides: TGTGCCAGCAGCCGAGGTCTAGCGGGGGGCCTTAACACCGGGGAGCTGTTTTTT. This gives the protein CASSRGLAGGLNTGELFF.

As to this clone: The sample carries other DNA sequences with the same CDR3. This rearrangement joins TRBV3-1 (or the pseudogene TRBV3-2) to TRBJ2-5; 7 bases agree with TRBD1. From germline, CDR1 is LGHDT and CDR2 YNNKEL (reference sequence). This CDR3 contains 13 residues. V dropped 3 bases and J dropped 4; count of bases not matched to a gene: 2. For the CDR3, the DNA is TGTGCCAGCAGCCAGAGGGGGCGAGAGACCCAGTACTTC. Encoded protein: CASSQRGRETQYF.

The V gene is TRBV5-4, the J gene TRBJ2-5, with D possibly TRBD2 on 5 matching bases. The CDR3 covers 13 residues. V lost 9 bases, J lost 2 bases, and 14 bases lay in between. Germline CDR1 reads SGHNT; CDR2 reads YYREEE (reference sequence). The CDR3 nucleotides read TGTGCCACTGGTGCCACGGGGCAAGAGACCCAGTACTTC. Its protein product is CATGATGQETQYF.

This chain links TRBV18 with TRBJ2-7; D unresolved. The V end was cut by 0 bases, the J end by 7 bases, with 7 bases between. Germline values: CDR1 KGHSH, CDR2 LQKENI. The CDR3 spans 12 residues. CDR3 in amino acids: CASSPPRQEQYF. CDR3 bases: TGTGCCAGCTCACCACCGAGGCAGGAGCAGTACTTC.

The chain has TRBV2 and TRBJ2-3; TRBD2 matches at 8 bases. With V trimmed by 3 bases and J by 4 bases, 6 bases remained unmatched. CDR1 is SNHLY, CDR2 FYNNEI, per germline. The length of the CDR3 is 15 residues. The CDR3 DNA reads TGTGCCAGCAGTGAGTTCCGGCGGGGGGCAGATACGCAGTATTTT. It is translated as CASSEFRRGADTQYF.

The CDR3, as DNA: TGTGCCAGTAGTCCAGCGGGGAGAGGATATGCCCAGCATTTT. Translating it yields CASSPAGRGYAQHF. This chain uses TRBV19 with TRBJ1-5; D gene ambiguous. There are 14 residues in the CDR3. Trimming pared 5 bases from V and 11 bases from J, leaving 19 bases between. Per the germline V gene, CDR1 is LNHDA and CDR2 is SQIVND (reference sequence). Filled out from reference TRBV19 and TRBJ1-5, the complete variable domain reads DGGITQSPKYLFRKEGQNVTLSCEQNLNHDAMYWYRQDPGQGLRLIYYSQIVNDFQKGDIAEGYSVSREKKESFPLTVTSAQKNPTAFYLCASSPAGRGYAQHFGDGTRLSIL.

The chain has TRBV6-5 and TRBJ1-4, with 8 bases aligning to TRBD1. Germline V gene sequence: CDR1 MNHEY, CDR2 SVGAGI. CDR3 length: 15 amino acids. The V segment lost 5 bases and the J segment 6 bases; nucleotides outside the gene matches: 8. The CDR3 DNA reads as TGTGCCAGCAGTCATCCTGACAGGGGAGATGAAAAACTGTTTTTT. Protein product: CASSHPDRGDEKLFF.

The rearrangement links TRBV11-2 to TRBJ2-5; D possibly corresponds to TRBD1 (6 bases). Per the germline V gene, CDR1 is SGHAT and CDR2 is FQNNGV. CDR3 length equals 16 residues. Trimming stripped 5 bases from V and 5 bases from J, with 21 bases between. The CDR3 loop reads CASSQTGSGTGETQYF. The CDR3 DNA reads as TGTGCCAGCAGCCAGACGGGTTCTGGTACAGGGGAGACCCAGTACTTC.

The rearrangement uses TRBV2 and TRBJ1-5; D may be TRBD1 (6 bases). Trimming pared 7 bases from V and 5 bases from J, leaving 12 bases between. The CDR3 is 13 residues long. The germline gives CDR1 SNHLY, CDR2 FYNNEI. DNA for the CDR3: TGTGCCAGCAACAGGGTAAGGGATCAGCCCCAGCATTTT. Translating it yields CASNRVRDQPQHF. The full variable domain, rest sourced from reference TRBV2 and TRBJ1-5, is EPEVTQTPSHQVTQMGQEVILRCVPISNHLYFYWYRQILGQKVEFLVSFYNNEISEKSEIFDDQFSVERPDGSNFTLKIRSTKLEDSAMYFCASNRVRDQPQHFGDGTRLSIL.

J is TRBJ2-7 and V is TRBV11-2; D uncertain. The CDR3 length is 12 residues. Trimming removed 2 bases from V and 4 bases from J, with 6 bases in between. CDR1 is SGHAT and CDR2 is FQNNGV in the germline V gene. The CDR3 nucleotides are TGTGCCAGCAGCTTATGGAGTTACGAGCAGTACTTC. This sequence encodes CASSLWSYEQYF.

The CDR3 DNA sequence: TGTGCCAGCAGTTTATCGCGCGTGAACTATGGCTACACCTTC. Its protein is CASSLSRVNYGYTF. The chain couples TRBV27 to TRBJ1-2; the D is unclear. V gave up 0 bases and J gave up 2 bases, with 7 bases separating them. The CDR3 length is 14 residues. Germline lookup yields CDR1 MNHEY and CDR2 SMNVEV (reference sequence).

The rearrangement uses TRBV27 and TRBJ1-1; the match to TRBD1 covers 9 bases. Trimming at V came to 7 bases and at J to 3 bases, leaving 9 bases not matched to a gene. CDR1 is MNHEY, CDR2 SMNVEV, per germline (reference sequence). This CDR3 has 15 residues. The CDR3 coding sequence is TGTGCCAGCACCCGAACAGGGGGCGCGGACACTGAAGCTTTCTTT. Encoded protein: CASTRTGGADTEAFF.

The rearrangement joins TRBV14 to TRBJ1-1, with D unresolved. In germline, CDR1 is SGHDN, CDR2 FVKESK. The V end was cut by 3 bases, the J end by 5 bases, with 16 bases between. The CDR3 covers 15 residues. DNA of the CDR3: TGTGCCAGCAGCCAGGGGTTGCGGGGTTTGACTGAAGCTTTCTTT. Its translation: CASSQGLRGLTEAFF.

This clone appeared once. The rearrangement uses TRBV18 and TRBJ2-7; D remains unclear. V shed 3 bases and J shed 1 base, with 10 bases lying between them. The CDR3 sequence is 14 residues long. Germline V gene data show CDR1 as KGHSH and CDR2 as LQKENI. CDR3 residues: CASSPSDGSYEQYF. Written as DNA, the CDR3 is TGTGCCAGCTCACCCTCTGACGGGTCCTACGAGCAGTACTTC.

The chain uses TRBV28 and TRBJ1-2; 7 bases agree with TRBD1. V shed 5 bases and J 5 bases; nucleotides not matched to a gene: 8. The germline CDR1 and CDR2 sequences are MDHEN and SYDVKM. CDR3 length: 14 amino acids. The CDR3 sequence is CASSPGTDGYGYTF. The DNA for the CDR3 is TGTGCCAGCAGTCCTGGGACAGATGGATATGGCTACACCTTC.

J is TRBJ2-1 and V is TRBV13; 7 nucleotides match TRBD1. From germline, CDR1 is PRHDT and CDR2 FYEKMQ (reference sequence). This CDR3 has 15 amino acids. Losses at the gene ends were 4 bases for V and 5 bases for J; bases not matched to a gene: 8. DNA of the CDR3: TGTGCCAGCAGCTCCCGGGACAGTTCCGACAATGAGCAGTTCTTC. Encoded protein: CASSSRDSSDNEQFF.

The CDR3 spells CAWSVKGGQGGQPQHF. The CDR3 bases are TGTGCCTGGAGTGTAAAGGGGGGACAGGGAGGACAGCCCCAGCATTTT. The chain has TRBV30 and TRBJ1-5; TRBD1 matches at 9 bases. CDR3 length: 16 amino acids. The V segment lost 0 bases and the J segment 7 bases; nucleotides outside the gene matches: 10. The germline CDR1 and CDR2 sequences are GTSNPN and SVGIG (reference sequence).

CDR3 sequence reads: CASSIGTALPSYEQYF. DNA for the CDR3: TGCGCCAGCAGCATTGGGACAGCCCTTCCAAGCTACGAGCAGTACTTC. The V and J genes are TRBV5-1 and TRBJ2-7, with 7 bases identical to TRBD1. Trimming at V came to 4 bases and at J to 3 bases, leaving 13 bases not matched to a gene. CDR3 length: 16 amino acids. Germline values: CDR1 SGHRS, CDR2 YFSETQ.

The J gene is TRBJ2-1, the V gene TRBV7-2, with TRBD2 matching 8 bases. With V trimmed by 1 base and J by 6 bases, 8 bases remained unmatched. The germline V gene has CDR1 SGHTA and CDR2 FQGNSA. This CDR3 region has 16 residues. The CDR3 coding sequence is TGTGCCAGCAGCTTAGGTGGGACTAGTTTTGTCAATGAGCAGTTCTTC. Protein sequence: CASSLGGTSFVNEQFF.

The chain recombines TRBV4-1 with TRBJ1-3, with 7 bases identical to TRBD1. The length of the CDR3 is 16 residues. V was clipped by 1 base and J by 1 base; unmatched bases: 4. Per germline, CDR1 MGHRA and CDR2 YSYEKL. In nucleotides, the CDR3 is TGCGCCAGCAGCCAAGCCACAGGGGTATCTGGAAACACCATATATTTT. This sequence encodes CASSQATGVSGNTIYF.